This T cell receptor (beta chain) was sequenced during a study of response to subunit inactivated influenza vaccine. Study observations and caveats: The study's authors posited that every seasonal influenza vaccination enlists few new T cells.

A few counts support this clonotype. The antigen is undetermined. MiXCR, applied by TCRdb to the RT-PCR reads, yields one record per CDR3 protein. Among over 400,000 distinct CDR3 sequences listed, 11% were seen once. The length of the CDR3 is 16 residues. The V and J ends lost 4 bases and 4 bases respectively, with 14 bases between them. Germline V gene data show CDR1 as LGHNA and CDR2 as YSLEER. The sample was PBMCs from blood, taken roughly 46 days after vaccination. V and J are TRBV4-3 and TRBJ1-6; the D gene is possibly TRBD1 (5 bases). The TCR originated in a man in his forties or fifties who received an inactivated influenza vaccine. CDR3 loop: CASSPQVGGYNSPLHF. CDR3 sequence (DNA): TGCGCCAGCAGCCCCCAAGTCGGGGGGTATAATTCACCCCTCCACTTT.